The 8 T cell receptor beta chains reported below all come from one sample, sequenced in a study of T cell repertoires in cytomegalovirus infection. TCRdb re-called the reads through MiXCR, storing one row per CDR3 protein. Of some 400,000 distinct CDR3 sequences listed, 15% to 20% were seen once; the top ten hold 7.5% to 9%. Sequencing used PBMCs. The source of these receptors is a human donor in good health (CMV status not recorded). Some clones in this sample may be carry-over from other donors' samples.

This clonotype was recorded at least ten times. This sequence joins TRBV7-8 and TRBJ1-6; 7 bases match TRBD1. With V trimmed by 2 bases and J by 4 bases, 5 bases remained unmatched. The CDR3 loop spans 16 amino acids. The germline gives CDR1 SGHVS, CDR2 FQNEAQ. CDR3 sequence reads: CASSLSGQLYNSPLHF. Written as DNA, the CDR3 is TGTGCCAGCAGCTTATCGGGACAGCTATATAATTCACCCCTCCACTTT.

The chain recombines TRBV27 with TRBJ2-1; D ambiguous. Germline CDR1 and CDR2: MNHEY and SMNVEV (reference sequence). The CDR3 sequence is 12 residues long. Trimming took off 5 bases at V and 7 bases at J, with 9 bases between the two ends. The CDR3 loop reads CASSTLGNEQFF. The CDR3 DNA sequence: TGTGCCAGCAGTACCCTGGGAAATGAGCAGTTCTTC.

The table lists this clonotype with a few counts. The V and J genes are TRBV19 and TRBJ1-1; 8 bases are shared with TRBD1. Germline lookup yields CDR1 LNHDA and CDR2 SQIVND (reference sequence). Losses at the gene ends were 7 bases for V and 1 base for J; bases not matched to a gene: 14. The CDR3 runs 17 residues. CDR3 sequence reads: CASKRDGQGGRNTEAFF. The CDR3 DNA reads TGTGCCAGTAAGCGCGATGGACAGGGAGGAAGGAACACTGAAGCTTTCTTT.

The gene calls are TRBV5-1 and TRBJ2-5; 10 nucleotides match TRBD1. Germline CDR1 reads SGHRS; CDR2 reads YFSETQ. Unmatched junction bases numbered 4, after V lost 4 bases and J lost 1 base. This CDR3 has 15 residues. The CDR3 DNA sequence: TGCGCCAGCAGCCCGGGACAGGGGTTCCAAGAGACCCAGTACTTC. Translating it yields CASSPGQGFQETQYF.

The rearrangement joins TRBV7-9 to TRBJ2-3, with D perhaps assigned TRBD1 or TRBD2 (5 bases each). The germline V gene has CDR1 SEHNR and CDR2 FQNEAQ (reference sequence). Trimming stripped 3 bases from V and 6 bases from J, with 16 bases between. This CDR3 has 15 residues. In DNA form, the CDR3 reads TGTGCCAGCAGCTTGTCAGGGACGCGTGGGGATACGCAGTATTTT. This codes for CASSLSGTRGDTQYF.

This chain connects TRBV29-1 to TRBJ2-7; 10 nucleotides align to TRBD1. The CDR3 is 14 amino acids. Germline trimming cut 6 bases from V and 2 bases from J; bases unmatched to any gene: 7. The germline CDR1 and CDR2 sequences are SQVTM and ANQGSEA. This chain's CDR3 is CSVLTGGAPYEQYF. The CDR3 DNA reads as TGCAGCGTGTTGACAGGGGGCGCTCCCTACGAGCAGTACTTC.

The V gene is TRBV12-3 or TRBV12-4, the J gene TRBJ2-3; 9 bases line up with TRBD2. With 7 bases clipped from V and 13 bases from J, the junction kept 15 bases outside the gene matches. CDR3 length equals 14 residues. CDR3 bases: TGTGCCAGCACCGTAGGCGGGGGGGGGACCCCCGAGTATTTT. It is translated as CASTVGGGGTPEYF.

V gene TRBV20-1 combines with J gene TRBJ1-2, with TRBD1 as a possible D gene (5 bases). V lost 3 bases and J lost 4, with 15 bases in between. The V gene's germline CDR1 is DFQATT and CDR2 SNEGSKA (reference sequence). The CDR3 length is 14 residues. The CDR3, as DNA: TGCAGTGCTAGGTTAGCAGGGCAGCTCTATGGCTACACCTTC. Amino acid sequence: CSARLAGQLYGYTF.